Listed here is a single T cell receptor (beta chain). Antigen specificity is unknown. The CDR3 contains 13 residues. The germline gives CDR1 LGHNA, CDR2 YNFKEQ. This sample was taken from a study of OX40 agonist ivuxolimab in advanced cancers. The wider study: Enrollees could have had prior anti-PD-1, anti-PD-L1 or anti-CTLA-4 therapy, which 35% to 40% had received. Partial responses were achieved by three patients, one with hepatocellular carcinoma and two with cutaneous melanoma. Points from the study as a whole: Antigen specificity remained undetermined for the expanded peripheral T cells.

Data came from immunoSEQ multiplex PCR; TCRdb stores just in-frame clones and leaves some out. The sample has some 80,000 clones, 94% seen once. This sequence was found in an adult with an advanced solid tumor such as melanoma, head and neck, liver or kidney cancer. Source: CD4+ or CD8+ T cells sorted from blood, taken in a trial of the OX40 agonist ivuxolimab. This rearrangement joins TRBV4-2 to TRBJ2-5; D unclear. Near its end, the DNA agrees better with TRBJ2-7, so the J call may be wrong. CDR3 in amino acids: CASSQESTYEQYF. The CDR3 DNA reads TGTGCCAGCAGCCAAGAGAGCACCTACGAGCAGTACTTC.